One and the same sample provided the 5 T cell receptor beta chains below, sequenced in a study of resident and recirculating memory T cells in vitiligo. Sequencing used immunoSEQ multiplex PCR; TCRdb keeps in-frame clones, though not all of them. In the table there are 40,000 to 50,000 clones, 85% to 95% of which are singletons. Sample: blood. These receptor sequences come from a male donor with vitiligo.

The chain carries TRBV5-1 and TRBJ2-2; 7 positions agree with TRBD1. V lost 4 bases, J lost 1 base, and 4 bases stayed unmatched. Germline CDR1 and CDR2: SGHRS and YFSETQ. This CDR3 spans 15 amino acids. DNA of the CDR3: TGCGCCAGCAGCCCCCGGACAGGGAACACCGGGGAGCTGTTTTTT. Protein sequence: CASSPRTGNTGELFF.

The V gene is TRBV6-1, the J gene TRBJ2-1; 7 bases line up with TRBD1. Germline CDR1 and CDR2: MNHNS and SASEGT. V trimming: 3 bases; J trimming: 9 bases; junction bases outside the gene matches: 14. The CDR3 is 16 residues long. In DNA form, the CDR3 reads TGTGCCAGCAGTGATCGCGACAGGGAGTTTAGGCGTGAGCAGTTCTTC. Its protein is CASSDRDREFRREQFF.

The chain is built from TRBV6-1 and TRBJ2-7, with D maybe TRBD2 (5 bases). The germline CDR1 and CDR2 sequences are MNHNS and SASEGT. The V gene lost 3 bases and the J gene lost 5 bases, with 8 bases spanning the gap. The CDR3 is 12 residues long. The CDR3: CASSDPGDEQYF. DNA of the CDR3: TGTGCCAGCAGTGATCCCGGGGACGAGCAGTACTTC.

The V call is TRBV6-5, the J call TRBJ2-6; D is ambiguous. The CDR3 sequence is 15 residues long. CDR1 and CDR2 from the germline V gene are MNHEY and SVGAGI. Between the trimmed V and J ends, which lost 6 bases and 1 base, there was a span of 10 bases. The CDR3 loop reads CASSSEISGANVLTF. As DNA, the CDR3 is TGTGCCAGCAGCTCCGAGATATCTGGGGCCAACGTCCTGACTTTC.

The genes are TRBV7-6 and TRBJ1-2; tentative D call: TRBD1 (5 bases). From germline, CDR1 is SGHVS and CDR2 FNYEAQ. Trimming took 4 bases from V and 5 from J, leaving 14 bases between them. The CDR3 is 14 residues long. The CDR3 loop reads CASSYDADRYGYTF. The DNA of the CDR3 is TGTGCCAGCAGCTATGATGCTGACAGATATGGCTACACCTTC. The variable domain in full, completed from reference TRBV7-6 and TRBJ1-2, reads GAGVSQSPRYKVTKRGQDVALRCDPISGHVSLYWYRQALGQGPEFLTYFNYEAQQDKSGLPNDRFSAERPEGSISTLTIQRTEQRDSAMYRCASSYDADRYGYTFGSGTRLTVV.